What follows are 8 T cell receptor beta chains derived from one specimen sequenced in a study of technical replicates of blood from several donors. Data came from immunoSEQ multiplex PCR; TCRdb stores just in-frame clones and leaves some out. The sample carries around 89,000 clones, around 96% recorded once. The source material was T cells isolated from PBMCs. Every receptor here comes from a human donor in good health.

The V and J genes are TRBV7-2 and TRBJ2-3; the match to TRBD2 covers 9 bases. The CDR3 is 15 residues long. Per germline, CDR1 SGHTA and CDR2 FQGNSA. V dropped 5 bases and J dropped 2; count of bases not matched to a gene: 5. The CDR3 bases are TGTGCCAGCAGCATCACTAGCGGGTACACAGATACGCAGTATTTT. Translating gives CASSITSGYTDTQYF.

This clone was seen once. The J gene is TRBJ1-1, the V gene TRBV30; 7 positions match TRBD1. The ends lost 2 bases at V and 2 bases at J; junction bases unmatched: 8. Germline V lookup: CDR1 GTSNPN, CDR2 SVGIG (reference sequence). CDR3 size: 15 residues. The CDR3 sequence: CAWSNKRQGNTEAFF. The CDR3 DNA follows: TGTGCCTGGAGTAACAAGAGACAGGGAAACACTGAAGCTTTCTTT.

The J gene is TRBJ2-5, the V gene TRBV7-3; 9 nucleotides align to TRBD2. This CDR3 is 17 amino acids long. Unmatched junction bases numbered 14, after V lost 4 bases and J lost 5 bases. CDR1 and CDR2 from the germline V gene are SGHTA and FQGTGA. The CDR3 coding sequence is TGTGCCAGCAGCTACGACGCCATGAGCGGGGGGAAGGAGACCCAGTACTTC. Translating gives CASSYDAMSGGKETQYF. Together with reference TRBV7-3 and TRBJ2-5, the CDR3 gives the full variable domain: GAGVSQTPSNKVTEKGKYVELRCDPISGHTALYWYRQSLGQGPEFLIYFQGTGAADDSGLPNDRFFAVRPEGSVSTLKIQRTERGDSAVYLCASSYDAMSGGKETQYFGPGTRLLVL.

This clone has a single count. The chain couples TRBV20-1 to TRBJ2-5; 8 positions match TRBD2. This CDR3 is 11 amino acids long. V dropped 6 bases and J dropped 7; count of bases not matched to a gene: 4. Germline V gene sequence: CDR1 DFQATT, CDR2 SNEGSKA (reference sequence). The CDR3 spells CSANGGVTQYF. CDR3 sequence (DNA): TGCAGTGCGAACGGGGGGGTGACCCAGTACTTC.

J is TRBJ1-3 and V is TRBV30; D not resolved. From germline, CDR1 is GTSNPN and CDR2 SVGIG (reference sequence). The CDR3 has 13 amino acids. The V gene lost 4 bases and the J gene lost 0 bases, with 7 bases spanning the gap. CDR3 sequence: CAWTTSSGNTIYF. CDR3 DNA: TGTGCCTGGACAACTAGCTCTGGAAACACCATATATTTT.

V and J are TRBV18 and TRBJ2-1; D might be TRBD2 (5 bases). V gave up 2 bases and J gave up 12 bases, with 14 bases separating them. This CDR3 has 13 amino acids. The germline V gene encodes CDR1 KGHSH and CDR2 LQKENI. In nucleotides, the CDR3 is TGTGCCAGCTCACCAGGACTTCTTGAGGTGCAGTTCTTC. Amino acids: CASSPGLLEVQFF.

The V and J genes are TRBV2 and TRBJ1-2; D is ambiguous. Germline V gene lookup returns CDR1 SNHLY and CDR2 FYNNEI. CDR3 size: 14 residues. V was clipped by 2 bases and J by 5 bases, with 12 bases between them. The CDR3 is CASSERTLRYGYTF. The CDR3 nucleotides read TGTGCCAGCAGTGAAAGAACTCTGCGGTATGGCTACACCTTC.

This rearrangement joins TRBV25-1 to TRBJ2-1; the match to TRBD2 covers 7 bases. Trimming took 4 bases from V and 8 from J; bases not matched to a gene: 14. Germline V gene data show CDR1 as MGHDK and CDR2 as SYGVNS. CDR3 length equals 16 residues. CDR3 DNA sequence: TGTGCCAGCAGTGTCCTCGATAAGGGAGGGGTTGATGAGCAGTTCTTC. It translates to CASSVLDKGGVDEQFF.